These 23 T cell receptor beta chains came from one sample sequenced in a study of blood T cells in healthy people across ages. For the second PCR, which ran for 7 to 11 cycles, a sample-barcoded 5' primer and a J-beta primer mix were used. TCRdb re-called the 5' RACE reads through MiXCR, storing one row per CDR3 protein. The table includes about 780,000 distinct CDR3 sequences, around 25% detected once. The same sample was also studied in work on T cells of mothers and their children.

Material for sequencing was blood. Receptors were obtained from a boy younger than 18 in good health.

For this clonotype: Because it lacks the conserved phenylalanine or tryptophan at the end, this CDR3 is likely a read error. The rearrangement links TRBV25-1 to TRBJ1-6; 7 bases fit TRBD1. The trim removed 7 bases at V and 3 bases at J, leaving 6 bases unmatched. The CDR3 is 15 residues long. From germline, CDR1 is MGHDK and CDR2 SYGVNS. This CDR3 reads CASKTGDSYNSPLHL. CDR3 DNA: TGTGCCAGCAAAACCGGGGACAGCTATAATTCACCCCTCCACCTT.

This clonotype came up a few times. The chain couples TRBV6-5 to TRBJ1-2, with TRBD1 identical over 7 bases. CDR1 and CDR2 (germline): MNHEY, SVGAGI. CDR3 length equals 13 residues. V was clipped by 4 bases and J by 4 bases; unmatched bases: 3. The DNA of the CDR3 is TGTGCCAGCAGTTCCTGGGACAGCTATGGCTACACCTTC. It specifies CASSSWDSYGYTF.

There are a few counts of this clonotype. The genes are TRBV7-9 and TRBJ2-1; no clear D gene. This CDR3 is 14 amino acids long. Germline V lookup: CDR1 SEHNR, CDR2 FQNEAQ (reference sequence). The V end lost 2 bases, the J end lost 5 bases, and 10 bases lay between the germline ends. In DNA, the CDR3 is TGTGCCAGCAGCTTAAGCCTACCAGACAATGAGCAGTTCTTC. Its translation: CASSLSLPDNEQFF.

This clonotype came up a few times. The chain couples TRBV18 to TRBJ2-5, with 7 bases aligning to TRBD2. Germline V gene sequence: CDR1 KGHSH, CDR2 LQKENI. The junction had 12 bases not matched to a gene; V was cut back by 3 bases and J by 8 bases. The CDR3 runs 15 residues. In DNA form, the CDR3 reads TGTGCCAGCTCACCGGACCTAGCGGACAAGAGAACCCAGTACTTC. Residues: CASSPDLADKRTQYF.

This clonotype was detected only a few times. The J gene is TRBJ1-3, the V gene TRBV20-1; D gene uncertain. Germline V CDR1 and CDR2: DFQATT, SNEGSKA (reference sequence). The CDR3 sequence is 13 residues long. V shed 4 bases and J shed 4 bases, with 11 bases lying between them. CDR3 loop: CSAKGGLGNTIYF. The CDR3 DNA reads as TGCAGTGCTAAAGGCGGGCTCGGAAACACCATATATTTT.

The V and J genes are TRBV10-3 and TRBJ2-5; 9 positions match TRBD2. The end of the DNA aligns better with TRBJ2-1, so the J call may be wrong. CDR3 length equals 14 residues. Germline V lookup: CDR1 ENHRY, CDR2 SYGVKD. The CDR3 region has the DNA TGTGCCATCAGGCAAGCGGGGGGTAACAATGAGCAGTTCTTC. Encoded protein: CAIRQAGGNNEQFF.

The CDR3 protein is CSALPGAFSPENYNEQFF. Here the CDR3 DNA reads TGCAGTGCCCTTCCCGGAGCATTCTCACCGGAAAATTACAATGAGCAGTTCTTC. This chain links TRBV20-1 with TRBJ2-1; D uncertain. The length of the CDR3 is 18 residues. Germline V gene data show CDR1 as DFQATT and CDR2 as SNEGSKA (reference sequence). V dropped 6 bases and J dropped 4 bases, with 28 bases sitting between them.

In the case of this clonotype: A much larger clone lies one base from this, so it may be a read error. This chain joins TRBV11-2 and TRBJ2-7, with D perhaps given as TRBD1 or TRBD2 (5 bases each). The CDR3 covers 16 residues. Germline V gene lookup returns CDR1 SGHAT and CDR2 FQNNGV. In nucleotides, the CDR3 is TGTGCCAGCAGCTTAGATCCGGCAGGGACCATTTACGAGCAGGACTTC. Its protein is CASSLDPAGTIYEQDF.

This clonotype was counted at least ten times. This sequence joins TRBV29-1 and TRBJ1-4; TRBD1 aligns across 10 bases. This CDR3 comprises 14 residues. Germline trimming cut 5 bases from V and 6 bases from J; bases unmatched to any gene: 6. CDR1 and CDR2 from the germline V gene are SQVTM and ANQGSEA. CDR3 nucleotide sequence: TGCAGCGTTTTTACCGGGACAGGGGATGAAAAACTGTTTTTT. Translation: CSVFTGTGDEKLFF.

This clonotype was seen a handful of times. The rearrangement joins TRBV9 to TRBJ2-2; D call uncertain. The CDR3 is made up of 12 amino acids. V lost 0 bases, J lost 8 bases, and 5 bases lay in between. Germline V gene lookup returns CDR1 SGDLS and CDR2 YYNGEE. The CDR3 loop reads CASSVAVGELFF. The CDR3 DNA is TGTGCCAGCAGCGTAGCGGTGGGGGAGCTGTTTTTT.

This clonotype was seen only a few times. The gene calls are TRBV7-2 and TRBJ1-2; D is possibly TRBD1 (5 bases). Germline V CDR1 and CDR2: SGHTA, FQGNSA. V was pared by 5 bases and J by 3 bases, with 19 bases between. CDR3 length: 16 residues. Here the CDR3 DNA reads TGTGCCAGCAGCAACCCGGGACGTCTGGTCGACTATGGCTACACCTTC. Its protein is CASSNPGRLVDYGYTF. The full variable domain, rest sourced from reference TRBV7-2 and TRBJ1-2, is GAGVSQSPSNKVTEKGKDVELRCDPISGHTALYWYRQSLGQGLEFLIYFQGNSAPDKSGLPSDRFSAERTGGSVSTLTIQRTQQEDSAVYLCASSNPGRLVDYGYTFGSGTRLTVV.

This clonotype was found a few times. The chain carries TRBV24-1 and TRBJ1-1, with 7 bases lining up with TRBD1. V gave up 9 bases and J gave up 1 base; unmatched junction bases: 4. The CDR3 consists of 13 residues. CDR1 is KGHDR and CDR2 is SFDVKD in the germline V gene. DNA for the CDR3: TGTGCCACCGGGGACAGCACGAACACTGAAGCTTTCTTT. This codes for CATGDSTNTEAFF.

This clonotype was recorded a few times. J is TRBJ2-1 and V is TRBV2; the match to TRBD2 covers 13 bases. Trimming at V came to 7 bases and at J to 8 bases, leaving 11 bases not matched to a gene. Per germline, CDR1 SNHLY and CDR2 FYNNEI. CDR3 length equals 16 residues. CDR3 in DNA: TGTGCCAGCAATCCCGGGACTAGCGGGGAACGGTATGAGCAGTTCTTC. This gives the protein CASNPGTSGERYEQFF. Supplemented by reference TRBV2 and TRBJ2-1, the full variable domain reads EPEVTQTPSHQVTQMGQEVILRCVPISNHLYFYWYRQILGQKVEFLVSFYNNEISEKSEIFDDQFSVERPDGSNFTLKIRSTKLEDSAMYFCASNPGTSGERYEQFFGPGTRLTVL.

This clonotype appeared once. V usage is TRBV7-2 and J usage is TRBJ1-3; D unresolved. CDR1 and CDR2 (germline): SGHTA, FQGNSA. This CDR3 is built from 15 residues. V was trimmed by 5 bases and J by 2 bases, leaving 13 bases between them. CDR3 nucleotides: TGTGCCAGCAGCACTAAGGCAGGACCTGGAAACACCATATATTTT. The encoded protein is CASSTKAGPGNTIYF.

The gene calls are TRBV10-3 and TRBJ2-5; D unresolved. The CDR3 sequence is 13 residues long. Germline assignment: CDR1 ENHRY and CDR2 SYGVKD. The ends were cut back, 4 bases at V and 11 bases at J, with 17 bases in the middle. CDR3 DNA: TGTGCCATCAGTGTTCGTCTCTCCTACGAACAGTACTTC. It codes for CAISVRLSYEQYF.

This clonotype was observed a handful of times. The CDR3: CASSQTSAYEQYF. The CDR3 coding sequence is TGTGCCAGCAGCCAGACTAGCGCCTACGAGCAGTACTTC. The rearrangement links TRBV4-2 to TRBJ2-7; 8 nucleotides agree with TRBD2. The CDR3 extends over 13 amino acids. V lost 3 bases and J lost 2; bases outside the gene matches: 0. CDR1 LGHNA and CDR2 YNFKEQ come from the germline V gene.

This clonotype was seen only a few times. CDR3 in DNA: TGTGCCAGCAGCGAAAGCGGGACTAGCGACTACGAGCAGTACTTC. Protein product: CASSESGTSDYEQYF. The genes are TRBV9 and TRBJ2-7, with 10 bases aligning to TRBD2. Germline V gene data show CDR1 as SGDLS and CDR2 as YYNGEE. V trimming: 3 bases; J trimming: 3 bases; junction bases outside the gene matches: 6. The length of the CDR3 is 15 residues.

This clonotype was seen only a few times. The CDR3 loop reads CSARRGFESRSPLHF. As DNA, the CDR3 is TGCAGTGCTAGAAGGGGTTTCGAATCGCGTTCACCCCTCCACTTT. The V call is TRBV20-1, the J call TRBJ1-6; tentative D call: TRBD1 (5 bases). This CDR3 is built from 15 residues. The V and J ends lost 2 bases and 9 bases respectively, with 17 bases between them. Germline assignment: CDR1 DFQATT and CDR2 SNEGSKA (reference sequence).

In this sample, this clonotype turned up once. Sequence at one end of the junction differs from germline and may be a read error. The CDR3 coding sequence is TGTGCCAGCAGTTACTCGAATCGCGGAGAGGTCTTC. Amino acid sequence: CASSYSNRGEVF. The chain couples TRBV6-6 to TRBJ2-7; D call uncertain. Germline V gene data show CDR1 as MNHNY and CDR2 as SVGAGI (reference sequence). The CDR3 consists of 12 residues.

The rearrangement joins TRBV7-3 to TRBJ2-7, with 7 bases aligning to TRBD1. Germline-derived CDR1 and CDR2 are SGHTA and FQGTGA. The trim removed 4 bases at V and 5 bases at J, leaving 5 bases unmatched. CDR3 size: 13 residues. The CDR3 DNA sequence: TGTGCCAGCAGCTCCCGACAGGGAAACGAGCAGTACTTC. Amino acid sequence: CASSSRQGNEQYF.

The chain couples TRBV4-1 to TRBJ2-2; weak D call: TRBD1 (5 bases). Germline CDR1 is MGHRA and CDR2 is YSYEKL. This CDR3 spans 13 amino acids. V was pared by 5 bases and J by 4 bases, with 8 bases between. CDR3 in amino acids: CASSEQATGELFF. The CDR3 DNA is TGCGCCAGCAGCGAACAGGCCACCGGGGAGCTGTTTTTT.

As concerns this clonotype: Germline and junction disagree at one end, which may indicate a read error. V is TRBV5-1 and J is TRBJ2-6, with D possibly matching TRBD1 (5 bases). The CDR3 covers 16 residues. The V gene's germline CDR1 is SGHRS and CDR2 YFSETQ. The CDR3 nucleotides are TGTGCCAGCAGTTTAAGACAGAGCTCTGGGGCCAACGTCCTGACTTTC. Translating it yields CASSLRQSSGANVLTF.

V gene TRBV6-1 combines with J gene TRBJ1-6; D possibly corresponds to TRBD1 (5 bases). V was pared by 3 bases and J by 10 bases, with 16 bases between. Germline-derived CDR1 and CDR2 are MNHNS and SASEGT. The CDR3 extends over 15 amino acids. The DNA of the CDR3 is TGTGCCAGCAGTGAGATCGGGGGTCACCAATCACCCCTCCACTTT. This encodes CASSEIGGHQSPLHF.